This T cell receptor beta chain was recovered during a study of shared clonotypes between healthy human individuals. Study-wide results and caveats: Clonotype sharing across several donors was observed for 4% to 6.5% of naive CD4 clonotypes.

Germline V gene lookup returns CDR1 MGHRA and CDR2 YSYEKL. This CDR3 is built from 13 residues. Trimming at V came to 6 bases and at J to 9 bases, leaving 5 bases not matched to a gene. Clones were read by immunoSEQ multiplex PCR, and TCRdb kept only the in-frame ones, dropping some. The table records 1.5 million to 1.9 million clones, roughly 98% of them present only once. The healthy adult donors were HIV-negative and reported no recent acute infections or vaccinations. About this clone itself: Its antigen remains unknown.

The material sequenced was naive CD4+ T cells sorted from blood. As for subset: CD45RA+ positively selected. The chain has TRBV4-1 and TRBJ2-1; 10 bases match TRBD2. This TCR came from a man aged 25 to 40 in good health. The CDR3 DNA reads TGCGCCAGCAGATCTAGCGGGAGCGGTGAGCAGTTCTTC. Translating gives CASRSSGSGEQFF.